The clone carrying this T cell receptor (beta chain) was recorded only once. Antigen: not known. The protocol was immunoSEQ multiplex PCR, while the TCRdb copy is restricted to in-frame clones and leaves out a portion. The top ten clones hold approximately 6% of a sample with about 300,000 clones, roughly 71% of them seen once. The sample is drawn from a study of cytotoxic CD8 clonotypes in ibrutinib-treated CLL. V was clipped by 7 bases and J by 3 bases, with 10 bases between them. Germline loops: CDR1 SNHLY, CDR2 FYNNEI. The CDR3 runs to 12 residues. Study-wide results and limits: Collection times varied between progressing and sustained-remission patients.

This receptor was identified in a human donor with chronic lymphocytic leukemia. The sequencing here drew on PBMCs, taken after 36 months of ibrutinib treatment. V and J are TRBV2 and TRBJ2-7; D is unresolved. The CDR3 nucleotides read TGTGCCAGCACGGGCCGATTCTACGAGCAGTACTTC. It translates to CASTGRFYEQYF.